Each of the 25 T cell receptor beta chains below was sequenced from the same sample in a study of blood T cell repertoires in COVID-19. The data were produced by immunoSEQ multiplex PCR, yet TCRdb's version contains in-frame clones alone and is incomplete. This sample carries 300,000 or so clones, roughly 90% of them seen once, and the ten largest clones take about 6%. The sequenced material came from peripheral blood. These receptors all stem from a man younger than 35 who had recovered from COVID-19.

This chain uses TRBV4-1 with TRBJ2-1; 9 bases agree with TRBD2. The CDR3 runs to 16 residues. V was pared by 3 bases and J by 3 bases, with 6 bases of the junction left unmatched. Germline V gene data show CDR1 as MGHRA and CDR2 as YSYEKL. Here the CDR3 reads CASSHLSGSIYNEQFF. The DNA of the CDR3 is TGCGCCAGCAGCCACCTTAGCGGGAGCATCTACAATGAGCAGTTCTTC.

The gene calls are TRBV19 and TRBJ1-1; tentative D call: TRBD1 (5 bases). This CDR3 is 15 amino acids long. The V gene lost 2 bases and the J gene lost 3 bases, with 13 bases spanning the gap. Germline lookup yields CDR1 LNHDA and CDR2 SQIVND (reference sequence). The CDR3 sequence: CASSIREGGDTEAFF. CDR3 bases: TGTGCCAGTAGTATAAGAGAGGGAGGGGACACTGAAGCTTTCTTT.

The CDR3 region has the DNA TGTGCCAGCAGCTTAGGGGGGGGCGAATCTAATGAAAAACTGTTTTTT. Amino acid sequence: CASSLGGGESNEKLFF. The V call is TRBV11-2, the J call TRBJ1-4; possible D gene TRBD1, 6 bases. Trimming pared 1 base from V and 3 bases from J, leaving 12 bases between. Germline V gene sequence: CDR1 SGHAT, CDR2 FQNNGV. This CDR3 has 16 residues.

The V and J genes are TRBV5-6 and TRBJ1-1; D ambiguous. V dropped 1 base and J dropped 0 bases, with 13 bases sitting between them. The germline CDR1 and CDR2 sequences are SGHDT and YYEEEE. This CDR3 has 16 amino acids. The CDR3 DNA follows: TGTGCCAGCAGCTTGTACCAGATTATCATGAACACTGAAGCTTTCTTT. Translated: CASSLYQIIMNTEAFF.

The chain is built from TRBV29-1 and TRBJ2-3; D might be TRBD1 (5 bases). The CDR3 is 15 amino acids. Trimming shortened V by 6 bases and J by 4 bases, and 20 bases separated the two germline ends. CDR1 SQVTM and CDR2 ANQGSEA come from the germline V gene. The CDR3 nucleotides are TGCAGCGTGCTCCCTTTTACGACAGCCTCAGATACGCAGTATTTT. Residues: CSVLPFTTASDTQYF.

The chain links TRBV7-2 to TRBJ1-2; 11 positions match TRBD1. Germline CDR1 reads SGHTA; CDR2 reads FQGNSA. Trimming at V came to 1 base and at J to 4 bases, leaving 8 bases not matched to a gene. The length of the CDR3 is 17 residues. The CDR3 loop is CASSLGTGGAVRYGYTF. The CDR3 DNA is TGTGCCAGCAGCTTAGGGACAGGGGGCGCCGTTCGCTATGGCTACACCTTC.

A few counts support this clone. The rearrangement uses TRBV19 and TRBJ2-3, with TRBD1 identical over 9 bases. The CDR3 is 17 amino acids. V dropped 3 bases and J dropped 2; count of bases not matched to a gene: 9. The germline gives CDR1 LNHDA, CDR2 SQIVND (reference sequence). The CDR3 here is CASSIAQQGAVTDTQYF. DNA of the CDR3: TGTGCCAGTAGTATCGCCCAACAGGGGGCAGTCACAGATACGCAGTATTTT.

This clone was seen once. In DNA, the CDR3 is TGTGCCAGCAGCTTAGCCCCGGACAATCCCTACGAGCAGTACTTC. Amino acids: CASSLAPDNPYEQYF. The rearrangement joins TRBV7-8 to TRBJ2-7; D might be TRBD1 (5 bases). Germline V gene sequence: CDR1 SGHVS, CDR2 FQNEAQ. V was pared by 0 bases and J by 2 bases, with 11 bases between. The CDR3 runs 15 residues.

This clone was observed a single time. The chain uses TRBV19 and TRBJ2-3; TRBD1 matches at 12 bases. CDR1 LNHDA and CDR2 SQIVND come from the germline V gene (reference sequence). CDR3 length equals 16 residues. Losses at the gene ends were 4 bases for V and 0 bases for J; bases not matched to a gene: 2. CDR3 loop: CASSKGQGASTDTQYF. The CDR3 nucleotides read TGTGCCAGTAGTAAGGGACAGGGGGCAAGCACAGATACGCAGTATTTT.

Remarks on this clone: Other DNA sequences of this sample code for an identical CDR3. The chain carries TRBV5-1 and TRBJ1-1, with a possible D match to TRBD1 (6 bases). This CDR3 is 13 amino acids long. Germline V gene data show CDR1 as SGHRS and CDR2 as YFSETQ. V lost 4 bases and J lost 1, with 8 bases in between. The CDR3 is CASSQGGNTEAFF. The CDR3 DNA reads TGCGCCAGCAGCCAAGGGGGGAACACTGAAGCTTTCTTT.

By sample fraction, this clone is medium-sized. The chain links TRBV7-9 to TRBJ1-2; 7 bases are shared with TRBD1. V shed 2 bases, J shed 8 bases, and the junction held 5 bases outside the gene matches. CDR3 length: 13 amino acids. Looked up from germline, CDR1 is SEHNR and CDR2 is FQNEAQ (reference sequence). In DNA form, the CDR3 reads TGTGCCAGCAGCTTAACGGGAGGGGGCGGCTACACCTTC. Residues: CASSLTGGGGYTF.

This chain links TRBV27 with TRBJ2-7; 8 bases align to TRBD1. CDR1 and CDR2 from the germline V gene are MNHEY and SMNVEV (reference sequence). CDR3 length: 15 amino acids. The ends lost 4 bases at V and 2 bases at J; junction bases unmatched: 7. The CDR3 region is CASSSSGQVAYEQYF. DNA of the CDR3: TGTGCCAGCAGTTCCTCGGGACAGGTCGCCTACGAGCAGTACTTC.

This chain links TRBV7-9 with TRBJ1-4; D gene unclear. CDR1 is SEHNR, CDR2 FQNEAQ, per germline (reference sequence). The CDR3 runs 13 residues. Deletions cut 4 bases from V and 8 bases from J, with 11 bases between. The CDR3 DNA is TGTGCCAGCAGCTCCGAGACATGGGAAAAACTGTTTTTT. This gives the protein CASSSETWEKLFF. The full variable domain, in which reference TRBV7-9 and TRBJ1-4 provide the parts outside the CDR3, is DTGVSQNPRHKITKRGQNVTFRCDPISEHNRLYWYRQTLGQGPEFLTYFQNEAQLEKSRLLSDRFSAERPKGSFSTLEIQRTEQGDSAMYLCASSSETWEKLFFGSGTQLSVL.

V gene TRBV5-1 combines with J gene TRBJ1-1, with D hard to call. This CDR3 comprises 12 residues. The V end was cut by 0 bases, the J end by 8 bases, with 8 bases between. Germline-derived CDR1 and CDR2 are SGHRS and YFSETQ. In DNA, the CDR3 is TGCGCCAGCAGCTTGGGAGCAACCGAAGCTTTCTTT. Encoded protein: CASSLGATEAFF.

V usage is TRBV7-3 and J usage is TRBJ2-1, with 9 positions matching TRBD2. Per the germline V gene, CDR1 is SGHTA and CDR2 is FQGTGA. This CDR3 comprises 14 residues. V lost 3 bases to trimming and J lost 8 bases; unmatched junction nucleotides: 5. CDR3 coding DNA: TGTGCCAGCAGCTTCGGCGGGGGGGCCGATGAGCAGTTCTTC. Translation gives CASSFGGGADEQFF.

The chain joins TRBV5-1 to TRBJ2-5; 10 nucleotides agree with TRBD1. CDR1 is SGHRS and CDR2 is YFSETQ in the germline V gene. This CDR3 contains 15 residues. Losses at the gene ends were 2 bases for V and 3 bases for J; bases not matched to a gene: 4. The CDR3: CASSLGQGGEETQYF. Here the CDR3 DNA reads TGCGCCAGCAGCTTAGGACAGGGGGGCGAAGAGACCCAGTACTTC.

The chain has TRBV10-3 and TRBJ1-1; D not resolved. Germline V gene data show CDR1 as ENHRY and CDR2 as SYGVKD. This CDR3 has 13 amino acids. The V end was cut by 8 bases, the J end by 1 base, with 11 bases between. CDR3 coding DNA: TGTGCCATCTCTAGGTCCCCGAACACTGAAGCTTTCTTT. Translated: CAISRSPNTEAFF.

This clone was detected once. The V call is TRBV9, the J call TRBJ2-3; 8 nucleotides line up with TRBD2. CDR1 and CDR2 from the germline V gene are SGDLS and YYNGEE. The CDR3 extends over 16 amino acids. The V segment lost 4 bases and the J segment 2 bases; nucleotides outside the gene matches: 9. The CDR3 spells CASSNLAGATTDTQYF. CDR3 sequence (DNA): TGTGCCAGCAGCAACCTAGCGGGCGCTACCACAGATACGCAGTATTTT.

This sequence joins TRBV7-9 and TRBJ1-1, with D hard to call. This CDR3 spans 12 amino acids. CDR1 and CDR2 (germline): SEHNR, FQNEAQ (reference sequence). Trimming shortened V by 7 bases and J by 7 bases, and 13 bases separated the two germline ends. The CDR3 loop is CASTKERGEAFF. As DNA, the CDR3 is TGTGCCAGCACCAAAGAGCGGGGTGAAGCTTTCTTT.

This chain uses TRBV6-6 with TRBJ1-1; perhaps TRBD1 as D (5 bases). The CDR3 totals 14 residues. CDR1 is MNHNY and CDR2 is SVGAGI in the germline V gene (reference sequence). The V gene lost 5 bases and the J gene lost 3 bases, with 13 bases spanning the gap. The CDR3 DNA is TGTGCCAGCAGTCGGGACTCGGCGTACACTGAAGCTTTCTTT. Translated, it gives CASSRDSAYTEAFF.

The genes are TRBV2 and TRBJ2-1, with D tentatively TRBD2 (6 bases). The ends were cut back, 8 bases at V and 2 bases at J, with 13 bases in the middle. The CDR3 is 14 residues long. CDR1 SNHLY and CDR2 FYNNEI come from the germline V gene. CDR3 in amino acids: CASLWGVAYNEQFF. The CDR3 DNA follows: TGTGCCAGCCTCTGGGGGGTGGCCTACAATGAGCAGTTCTTC.

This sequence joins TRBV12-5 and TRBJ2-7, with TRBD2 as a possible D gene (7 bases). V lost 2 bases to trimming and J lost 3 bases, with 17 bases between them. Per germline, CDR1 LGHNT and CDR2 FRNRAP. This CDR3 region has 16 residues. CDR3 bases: TGTGCTAGTGGTTTGCCCCGAGGGGGGGGGCTCTACGAGCAGTACTTC. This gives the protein CASGLPRGGGLYEQYF.

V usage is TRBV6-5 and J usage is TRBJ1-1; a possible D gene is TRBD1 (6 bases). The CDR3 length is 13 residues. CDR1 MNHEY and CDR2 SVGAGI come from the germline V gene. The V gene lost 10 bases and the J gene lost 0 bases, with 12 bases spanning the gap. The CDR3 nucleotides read TGTGCCACCCGACAGGTTATGAACACTGAAGCTTTCTTT. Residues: CATRQVMNTEAFF.

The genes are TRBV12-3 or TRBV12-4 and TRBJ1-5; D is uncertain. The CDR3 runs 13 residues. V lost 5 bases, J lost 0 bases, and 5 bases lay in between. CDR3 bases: TGTGCCAGCAGTGACTCTAGCAATCAGCCCCAGCATTTT. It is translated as CASSDSSNQPQHF.

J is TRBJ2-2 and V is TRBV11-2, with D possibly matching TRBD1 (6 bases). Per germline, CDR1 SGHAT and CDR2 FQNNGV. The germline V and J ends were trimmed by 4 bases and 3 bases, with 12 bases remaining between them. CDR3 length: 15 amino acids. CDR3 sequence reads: CASSSGQLYTGELFF. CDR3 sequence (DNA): TGTGCCAGCAGCTCCGGACAGCTTTACACCGGGGAGCTGTTTTTT.